This T cell receptor (beta chain) was identified during a study of beta chain features in type 1 diabetes. General study results and limits: These data did not resolve whether HLA type affects TCRB rearrangement. Equally in patients and controls, shorter templates might have been favored by PCR. Insertions at VDJ junctions were less frequent in type 1 diabetes patients. These patients also deleted more nucleotides at the same junctions.

The CDR3 covers 12 residues. In germline, CDR1 is MNHEY, CDR2 SVGAGI. Between the trimmed V and J ends, which lost 9 bases and 4 bases, there was a span of 12 bases. Regarding this clone: Its target is not known.

The isolated RNA, all of it, was reverse transcribed, so expressed TCRB transcripts were what got sequenced. Naive, central memory and regulatory T cell samples averaged roughly 3.4 million immunoSEQ reads each. Sequenced by immunoSEQ multiplex PCR; TCRdb stores in-frame clones only, minus some. The data show under 950,000 clones, 15% to 20% seen once. Sequenced input: naive CD4+ T cells from blood. The chain links TRBV6-5 to TRBJ2-5; the D gene could be TRBD1 or TRBD2 (6 bases each). The sequence was collected from a woman aged 18 to 35 in good health. For the CDR3, the DNA is TGTGCCAGTGCGACGGGGGCAGAGACCCAGTACTTC. This codes for CASATGAETQYF.